This entry lists 14 T cell receptor beta chains sequenced from one sample in a study of blood T cells in healthy people across ages. Sample-barcoded 5' priming and a J-beta primer mix drove a second PCR of about 6 to 11 cycles. TCRdb re-derived calls from the 5' RACE reads in MiXCR, one entry per CDR3 protein. The sample has roughly 1.5 million distinct CDR3 sequences; approximately 42% are singletons. Material: blood. The receptors were sampled from a woman aged 18-30 years in good health.

This clonotype was picked up a small number of times. The rearrangement joins TRBV11-2 to TRBJ2-7, with D maybe TRBD1 (6 bases). The CDR3 extends over 14 amino acids. V lost 5 bases, J lost 6 bases, and 17 bases lay in between. Germline V gene lookup returns CDR1 SGHAT and CDR2 FQNNGV. CDR3 in amino acids: CASSNRGQTGEQYF. The CDR3 nucleotides read TGTGCCAGCAGCAACCGAGGACAGACCGGCGAGCAGTACTTC.

This clonotype was counted between two and nine times. This chain joins TRBV20-1 and TRBJ2-1; no firm D call. Trimming took off 5 bases at V and 0 bases at J, with 14 bases between the two ends. Germline CDR1 DFQATT, CDR2 SNEGSKA (reference sequence). This CDR3 contains 15 residues. CDR3 DNA sequence: TGCAGTGCTTATGGCTCAGGCAGCTCCTACAATGAGCAGTTCTTC. This translates into CSAYGSGSSYNEQFF.

The DNA of the CDR3 is TGTGCCAGCAGCATGGGGGCGGAAGATACGCAGTATTTT. As protein: CASSMGAEDTQYF. The chain is built from TRBV14 and TRBJ2-3, with a possible D match to TRBD1 (6 bases). Germline V lookup: CDR1 SGHDN, CDR2 FVKESK. The length of the CDR3 is 13 residues. The germline V and J ends were trimmed by 5 bases and 5 bases, with 11 bases remaining between them. The full variable domain, completed using reference TRBV14 and TRBJ2-3, is EAGVTQFPSHSVIEKGQTVTLRCDPISGHDNLYWYRRVMGKEIKFLLHFVKESKQDESGMPNNRFLAERTGGTYSTLKVQPAELEDSGVYFCASSMGAEDTQYFGPGTRLTVL.

The V call is TRBV25-1, the J call TRBJ1-2, with D hard to call. Germline CDR1 is MGHDK and CDR2 is SYGVNS. The CDR3 is made up of 14 amino acids. V was shortened by 8 bases and J by 0 bases, with 13 bases between the two germline ends. DNA of the CDR3: TGTGCCAGCGGTTGGAGGGCTTCTAACTATGGCTACACCTTC. This gives the protein CASGWRASNYGYTF.

This clonotype showed up just a few times. The chain joins TRBV2 to TRBJ2-1; unclear D gene. The CDR3 has 15 amino acids. From germline, CDR1 is SNHLY and CDR2 FYNNEI. The V end lost 10 bases, the J end lost 0 bases, and 16 bases lay between the germline ends. CDR3 region: CATRSTITSYNEQFF. The CDR3 bases are TGTGCCACCCGGTCGACCATAACCTCCTACAATGAGCAGTTCTTC.

The chain uses TRBV6-5 and TRBJ2-1, with 7 nucleotides matching TRBD2. The V segment lost 5 bases and the J segment 4 bases; nucleotides outside the gene matches: 8. The CDR3 runs 15 residues. Germline V gives CDR1 MNHEY, CDR2 SVGAGI. The CDR3 DNA follows: TGTGCCAGCAGTAGAAATAGCGGGCCGTACAATGAGCAGTTCTTC. Encoded protein: CASSRNSGPYNEQFF.

This clonotype was found a few times. The J gene is TRBJ2-1, the V gene TRBV11-2; perhaps TRBD2 as D (6 bases). Trimming took off 6 bases at V and 0 bases at J, with 15 bases between the two ends. The CDR3 is 16 residues long. The germline CDR1 and CDR2 sequences are SGHAT and FQNNGV. Here the CDR3 reads CASRPPGLTSYNEQFF. The CDR3 DNA sequence: TGTGCCAGCAGGCCACCGGGACTCACCTCCTACAATGAGCAGTTCTTC.

The rearrangement uses TRBV6-2 or TRBV6-3 and TRBJ1-5; D remains ambiguous. Germline lookup yields CDR1 MNHEY and CDR2 SVGEGT. CDR3 length: 15 amino acids. Trimming cost V 4 bases and J 6 bases, with 16 bases left between them. The CDR3: CASSSLEGHPQPQHF. CDR3 in DNA: TGTGCCAGCAGTTCCCTTGAAGGGCACCCTCAGCCCCAGCATTTT.

This chain connects TRBV6-5 to TRBJ1-2; tentatively, D is TRBD1 (6 bases). CDR3 length equals 17 residues. CDR1 and CDR2 (germline): MNHEY, SVGAGI. The V end lost 5 bases, the J end lost 5 bases, and 24 bases lay between the germline ends. This CDR3 reads CASSPLGGAPSDYGYTF. The CDR3, as DNA: TGTGCCAGCAGTCCTCTTGGGGGGGCGCCTTCGGATTATGGCTACACCTTC.

This clonotype was recorded a few times. This sequence joins TRBV29-1 and TRBJ2-5; 13 positions match TRBD2. Germline V gene data show CDR1 as SQVTM and CDR2 as ANQGSEA. Trimming at V came to 0 bases and at J to 0 bases, leaving 19 bases not matched to a gene. The length of the CDR3 is 22 residues. The DNA of the CDR3 is TGCAGCGTTGAAGATTCAGGACAATCCCCGGGACTAGCGGGGCTGTACCAAGAGACCCAGTACTTC. Its protein product is CSVEDSGQSPGLAGLYQETQYF.

The CDR3 DNA is TGCAGTGCTAGACGGCTAGCGGGGGACAATGAGCAGTTCTTC. This sequence encodes CSARRLAGDNEQFF. V and J are TRBV20-1 and TRBJ2-1; 10 bases fit TRBD2. CDR3 length: 14 amino acids. Germline assignment: CDR1 DFQATT and CDR2 SNEGSKA (reference sequence). The J segment lost 5 bases and the V segment lost 2 bases, leaving 3 bases of the junction unmatched.

The chain joins TRBV20-1 to TRBJ2-7; perhaps TRBD2 as D (6 bases). Germline assignment: CDR1 DFQATT and CDR2 SNEGSKA (reference sequence). The CDR3 has 15 residues. Trimming stripped 5 bases from V and 0 bases from J, with 17 bases between. CDR3: CSALPLAESSYEQYF. As DNA, the CDR3 is TGCAGTGCTCTTCCTTTAGCGGAAAGCTCCTACGAGCAGTACTTC.

The chain combines TRBV30 with TRBJ2-5; tentative D call: TRBD2 (6 bases). CDR1 and CDR2 (germline): GTSNPN, SVGIG (reference sequence). V gave up 0 bases and J gave up 2 bases, with 19 bases separating them. The CDR3 runs 17 residues. In DNA, the CDR3 is TGTGCCTGGAGTGTACAGGCGGGACCAGCAGCACAAGAGACCCAGTACTTC. Protein sequence: CAWSVQAGPAAQETQYF.

The V gene is TRBV6-5, the J gene TRBJ2-6, with D tentatively TRBD1 (5 bases). The CDR3 is made up of 17 amino acids. V gave up 2 bases and J gave up 2 bases, with 13 bases separating them. Germline loops: CDR1 MNHEY, CDR2 SVGAGI. The CDR3 nucleotides read TGTGCCAGCAGTTACGGGGCAGGGCTCCCTGGGGCCAACGTCCTGACTTTC. It is translated as CASSYGAGLPGANVLTF.